The 8 T cell receptor beta chains given below trace back to one sample, sequenced in a study of CD8 T cells in ankylosing spondylitis. General observations from the study: Ankylosing spondylitis blood seemed to carry a telltale TCR beta motif made of about 8 highly homologous variants.

These receptors lack a known antigen. A single record per CDR3 protein comes from TCRdb applying MiXCR to the 5' RACE reads. The sample includes a few hundred thousand distinct CDR3 sequences, roughly 12% seen only once; the top ten take around 7%. The sample consisted of blood, either unsorted or a sorted T cell fraction (not recorded which). These TCRs come from a male donor with ankylosing spondylitis.

This clonotype was observed a few times. The J gene is TRBJ2-5, the V gene TRBV10-3; TRBD1 or TRBD2 may be the D gene (5 bases each). Trimming cost V 6 bases and J 2 bases, with 10 bases left between them. CDR3 length: 13 residues. CDR1 is ENHRY and CDR2 is SYGVKD in the germline V gene. Written as DNA, the CDR3 is TGTGCCATCAGCGAGGGGCCTCAAGAGACCCAGTACTTC. It yields the protein CAISEGPQETQYF.

The sample holds many counts of this clonotype. The chain has TRBV29-1 and TRBJ1-2; 9 bases line up with TRBD1. The germline V gene encodes CDR1 SQVTM and CDR2 ANQGSEA. This CDR3 contains 12 residues. J was trimmed by 6 bases and V by 1 base; bases with no gene match: 0. The CDR3 spells CSVEGTGDGYTF. DNA for the CDR3: TGCAGCGTTGAAGGGACAGGGGATGGCTACACCTTC.

The chain links TRBV7-2 to TRBJ2-1, with D hard to call. The CDR3 is 16 amino acids. Per the germline V gene, CDR1 is SGHTA and CDR2 is FQGNSA. V lost 7 bases and J 8 bases, leaving 24 bases between the germline ends. For the CDR3, the DNA is TGTGCCAGCACCCCCCCTGGCAGAATTAATTTATATGAGCAGTTCTTC. It specifies CASTPPGRINLYEQFF.

This clonotype showed up just a few times. CDR3 DNA: TGTGCCACCAGTGATTTAATGGCGGGAGGTTACAATGAGCAGTTCTTC. This codes for CATSDLMAGGYNEQFF. The chain has TRBV24-1 and TRBJ2-1, with 8 positions matching TRBD2. The CDR3 is 16 residues long. Trimming cost V 1 base and J 4 bases; bases outside gene matches: 5. Looked up from germline, CDR1 is KGHDR and CDR2 is SFDVKD.

This clonotype was seen ten or more times. The J gene is TRBJ1-1, the V gene TRBV20-1, with TRBD1 identical over 7 bases. The junction had 11 bases not matched to a gene; V was cut back by 6 bases and J by 4 bases. Germline CDR1 and CDR2: DFQATT and SNEGSKA (reference sequence). CDR3 size: 14 residues. Written as DNA, the CDR3 is TGCAGTGCGGCGGAGGGGGCATGGATCACTGAAGCTTTCTTT. This sequence encodes CSAAEGAWITEAFF.

This clonotype was counted between two and nine times. The chain uses TRBV4-1 and TRBJ2-1; D is uncertain. Germline V gene data show CDR1 as MGHRA and CDR2 as YSYEKL. V lost 0 bases, J lost 0 bases, and 6 bases lay in between. The length of the CDR3 is 15 residues. The CDR3 nucleotides read TGCGCCAGCAGCCAAGATGGGGACTCCTACAATGAGCAGTTCTTC. Translated: CASSQDGDSYNEQFF.

The rearrangement joins TRBV7-2 to TRBJ2-5, with 7 bases lining up with TRBD1. Germline loops: CDR1 SGHTA, CDR2 FQGNSA. V dropped 1 base and J dropped 3; count of bases not matched to a gene: 5. The CDR3 has 15 amino acids. The CDR3 loop reads CASSLGDDREETQYF. In nucleotides, the CDR3 is TGTGCCAGCAGCTTAGGGGACGACAGGGAAGAGACCCAGTACTTC.

This clonotype was recorded a few times. The rearrangement links TRBV11-2 to TRBJ2-3, with TRBD1 matching over 9 bases. V was clipped by 2 bases and J by 4 bases; unmatched bases: 10. The germline V gene has CDR1 SGHAT and CDR2 FQNNGV. The CDR3 extends over 17 amino acids. The CDR3 region has the DNA TGTGCCAGCAGCTTAACGGGACAGGGCATCCCCCCAGATACGCAGTATTTT. Translated, it gives CASSLTGQGIPPDTQYF.